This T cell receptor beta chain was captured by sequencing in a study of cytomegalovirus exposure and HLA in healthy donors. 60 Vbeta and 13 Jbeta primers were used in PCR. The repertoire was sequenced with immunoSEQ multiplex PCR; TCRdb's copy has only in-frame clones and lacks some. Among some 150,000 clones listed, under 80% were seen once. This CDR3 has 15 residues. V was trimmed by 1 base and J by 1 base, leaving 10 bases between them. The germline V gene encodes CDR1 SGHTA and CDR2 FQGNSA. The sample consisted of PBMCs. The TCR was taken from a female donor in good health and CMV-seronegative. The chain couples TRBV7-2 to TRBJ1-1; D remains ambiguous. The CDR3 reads CASSLGGYGNTEAFF. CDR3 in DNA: TGTGCCAGCAGCTTAGGAGGGTACGGGAACACTGAAGCTTTCTTT. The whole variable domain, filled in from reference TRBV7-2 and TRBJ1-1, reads GAGVSQSPSNKVTEKGKDVELRCDPISGHTALYWYRQSLGQGLEFLIYFQGNSAPDKSGLPSDRFSAERTGGSVSTLTIQRTQQEDSAVYLCASSLGGYGNTEAFFGQGTRLTVV.